Listed below are T cell receptor beta chains from one sample, sequenced in a study of blood T cell repertoires in COVID-19. Repertoires were generated with immunoSEQ multiplex PCR, while TCRdb's copy carries only in-frame clones and drops some. Seen here are over 150,000 clones, about 85% observed once, and the top ten hold more than 7.5%. The sequenced sample was peripheral blood. The source of these receptors is a woman in her sixties or seventies with COVID-19, enrolled during active disease. Both conserved end residues are part of each CDR3. A D gene is named only where the DNA matches it firmly.

d_call	j_call	v_call	cdr3_aa
-	TRBJ2-2	TRBV7-3	CASSFGGRNTGELFF
-	TRBJ1-2	TRBV2	CASSESQYNYGYTF
-	TRBJ1-3	TRBV11-3	CASSLSHHSGNTIYF
TRBD2	TRBJ2-2	TRBV24-1	CATGESGRANTGELFF
-	TRBJ1-2	TRBV7-3	CASSIGPRGYGYTF
-	TRBJ2-5	TRBV10-1	CASSESWHGQETQYF
TRBD1	TRBJ1-2	TRBV18	CASSPGQGLNYGYTF
-	TRBJ1-2	TRBV30	CAWSDGSYGYTF
TRBD1	TRBJ1-4	TRBV19	CASTTGTGREKLFF
TRBD2	TRBJ2-7	TRBV11-2	CASSSMTSGYEQYF
-	TRBJ2-7	TRBV7-8	CASSSYLQGDEQYF
TRBD2	TRBJ2-5	TRBV5-1	CASSLELAGGETQYF
-	TRBJ2-7	TRBV11-2	CASSLWARQGGEQYF
TRBD1	TRBJ1-4	TRBV7-9	CASSSTGAIEKLFF
-	TRBJ1-5	TRBV5-1	CASSPGVNQPQHF
-	TRBJ1-1	TRBV27	CASSVGQLNTEAFF
-	TRBJ2-7	TRBV11-1	CASSDRIYEQYF
-	TRBJ1-4	TRBV19	CASNSRGNEKLFF
TRBD1	TRBJ2-1	TRBV7-3	CASSSGTGGFNEQFF
-	TRBJ1-4	TRBV5-5	CASSLNSATNEKLFF
TRBD1	TRBJ2-1	TRBV5-1	CASSLSRQGYNEQFF
-	TRBJ1-2	TRBV3-1/TRBV3-2	CASSQYSENYGYTF
TRBD2	TRBJ2-3	TRBV19	CASSRAGVETDTQYF
-	TRBJ1-3	TRBV5-1	CASSSTTGLVGNTIYF
-	TRBJ1-1	TRBV5-6	CASSFPQGNTEAFF
-	TRBJ1-5	TRBV7-9	CASSLASENQPQHF
TRBD2	TRBJ2-3	TRBV2	CASSESERGGRDTQYF
-	TRBJ2-2	TRBV7-3	CASSSISGTGELFF
-	TRBJ1-6	TRBV9	CASSVAAGTNSPLHF
-	TRBJ1-1	TRBV7-9	CASSLSSNTEAFF
-	TRBJ2-4	TRBV7-9	CASSLEGGIQYF
TRBD1	TRBJ1-1	TRBV27	CASSLYRGRYTEAFF
-	TRBJ1-2	TRBV19	CASSPFSGDYTF
-	TRBJ1-1	TRBV18	CASSLDERTEAFF
-	TRBJ2-4	TRBV5-1	CASSWTQGPQNIQYF
-	TRBJ2-3	TRBV6-1	CASSGPLMRDPDTQYF
-	TRBJ1-1	TRBV6-5	CASTLDSYTEAFF
TRBD2	TRBJ2-1	TRBV24-1	CATSDLIGRGGYEQFF
TRBD1	TRBJ2-1	TRBV19	CASSKDRYNEQFF
-	TRBJ2-7	TRBV12-5	CASGLQGWEQYF
-	TRBJ1-6	TRBV5-1	CASSEWEGLKSPLHF
TRBD1	TRBJ2-2	TRBV15	CATRGRPGQGSNTGELFF
TRBD2	TRBJ2-2	TRBV7-6	CASSPSGRGDTGELFF
-	TRBJ1-4	TRBV6-5	CASSYSALNEKLFF
-	TRBJ1-2	TRBV6-5	CASRGNRALNYGYTF
-	TRBJ1-5	TRBV30	CASGQTGNSNQPQHF
-	TRBJ2-1	TRBV7-9	CASSLVSNEQFF
-	TRBJ2-4	TRBV18	CASSLYPQGGAKNIQYF
TRBD1	TRBJ2-7	TRBV11-2	CASSLDVGQGNLYEQYF
TRBD1	TRBJ1-1	TRBV18	CASSPGQGTNTEAFF
TRBD1	TRBJ1-5	TRBV7-2	CASSLAGDRVRNQPQHF
TRBD1	TRBJ1-1	TRBV7-3	CASSLSSGQGTEAFF
-	TRBJ1-4	TRBV6-5	CASRQGWEKLFF
TRBD2	TRBJ2-1	TRBV6-5	CASSYLVAGGPYEQFF
-	TRBJ1-1	TRBV19	CASNILQGRTEAFF
TRBD2	TRBJ2-1	TRBV6-2/TRBV6-3	CASSYPASGSGNEQFF
-	TRBJ1-3	TRBV19	CASTYSSGNTIYF